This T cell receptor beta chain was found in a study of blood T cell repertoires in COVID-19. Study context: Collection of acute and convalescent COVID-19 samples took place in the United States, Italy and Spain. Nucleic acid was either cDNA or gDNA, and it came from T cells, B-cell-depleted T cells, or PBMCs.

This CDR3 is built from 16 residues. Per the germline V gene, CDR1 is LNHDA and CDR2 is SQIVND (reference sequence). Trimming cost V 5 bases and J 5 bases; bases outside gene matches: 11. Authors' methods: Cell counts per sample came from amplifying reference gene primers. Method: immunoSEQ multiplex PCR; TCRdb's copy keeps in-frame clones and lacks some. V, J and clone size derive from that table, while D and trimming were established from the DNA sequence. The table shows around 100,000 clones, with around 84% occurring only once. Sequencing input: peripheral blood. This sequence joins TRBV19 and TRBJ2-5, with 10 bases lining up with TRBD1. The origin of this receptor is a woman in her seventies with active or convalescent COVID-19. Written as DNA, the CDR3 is TGTGCCAGTAGTGCCTTTGGGACAGGGGCTGTGGAGACCCAGTACTTC. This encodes CASSAFGTGAVETQYF. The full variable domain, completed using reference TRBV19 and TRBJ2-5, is DGGITQSPKYLFRKEGQNVTLSCEQNLNHDAMYWYRQDPGQGLRLIYYSQIVNDFQKGDIAEGYSVSREKKESFPLTVTSAQKNPTAFYLCASSAFGTGAVETQYFGPGTRLLVL.